Listed below are T cell receptor beta chains from one sample, sequenced in a study of OX40 agonist ivuxolimab in advanced cancers. Assay used: immunoSEQ multiplex PCR; TCRdb lists only in-frame clones, some missing. The sample has tens of thousands of clones, just over 85% seen once. Sample: CD4+ or CD8+ T cells sorted from blood, taken in a trial of the OX40 agonist ivuxolimab. The origin of the receptors is an adult with an advanced solid tumor such as melanoma, head and neck, liver or kidney cancer. Both conserved end residues are part of each CDR3. D genes are given only for firm matches. Some rows have no size entry. The others give once, few or many, or a class for an expanded clone.

CDR3aa: CASRGAGGLNNEQFF; CDR3nt: TGTGCCAGCAGGGGGGCGGGAGGTCTGAACAATGAGCAGTTCTTC; j_gene: TRBJ2-1; d_gene: TRBD2; v_gene: TRBV6-6; abundance: NA
CDR3aa: CASSSPGRTEAFF; CDR3nt: TGTGCCAGCAGTTCTCCAGGGAGGACTGAAGCTTTCTTT; j_gene: TRBJ1-1; d_gene: NA; v_gene: TRBV5-6; abundance: NA
CDR3aa: CASSPLRETQYF; CDR3nt: TGTGCCAGCTCACCCCTACGAGAGACCCAGTACTTC; j_gene: TRBJ2-5; d_gene: NA; v_gene: TRBV18; abundance: NA
CDR3aa: CASSRSGTNEKLFF; CDR3nt: TGTGCCAGCAGCCGTAGCGGCACTAATGAAAAACTGTTTTTT; j_gene: TRBJ1-4; d_gene: NA; v_gene: TRBV28; abundance: NA
CDR3aa: CASSPLVGLAGAPNEQFF; CDR3nt: TGTGCCAGCAGTCCACTCGTCGGGCTAGCGGGAGCCCCCAATGAGCAGTTCTTC; j_gene: TRBJ2-1; d_gene: TRBD2; v_gene: TRBV27; abundance: NA
CDR3aa: CASIPPDSLYTGELFF; CDR3nt: TGTGCCAGCATCCCCCCGGACAGCCTCTACACCGGGGAGCTGTTTTTT; j_gene: TRBJ2-2; d_gene: NA; v_gene: TRBV11-2; abundance: NA
CDR3aa: CASSWTGLTYGYTF; CDR3nt: TGTGCCAGCAGTTGGACAGGACTTACGTATGGCTACACCTTC; j_gene: TRBJ1-2; d_gene: TRBD1; v_gene: TRBV7-9; abundance: once
CDR3aa: CSVVGVKGGEQYF; CDR3nt: TGCAGCGTTGTAGGGGTCAAGGGGGGCGAGCAGTACTTC; j_gene: TRBJ2-7; d_gene: NA; v_gene: TRBV29-1; abundance: NA
CDR3aa: CASSLAPGGGNEQFF; CDR3nt: TGTGCCAGCAGCTTAGCGCCCGGGGGGGGCAATGAGCAGTTCTTC; j_gene: TRBJ2-1; d_gene: TRBD2; v_gene: TRBV7-8; abundance: NA
CDR3aa: CASSITGELFF; CDR3nt: TGTGCCAGTAGTATAACCGGGGAGCTGTTTTTT; j_gene: TRBJ2-2; d_gene: NA; v_gene: TRBV19; abundance: NA
CDR3aa: CASARGPSTDTQYF; CDR3nt: TGTGCCAGCGCACGAGGGCCGAGCACAGATACGCAGTATTTT; j_gene: TRBJ2-3; d_gene: NA; v_gene: TRBV11-3; abundance: NA
CDR3aa: CASSRPGQGTYGYTF; CDR3nt: TGTGCCAGCTCCCGACCGGGACAGGGAACCTATGGCTACACCTTC; j_gene: TRBJ1-2; d_gene: TRBD1; v_gene: TRBV18; abundance: NA
CDR3aa: CASSFSGARDYGYTF; CDR3nt: TGTGCCAGCAGCTTTTCGGGGGCTAGGGACTATGGCTACACCTTC; j_gene: TRBJ1-2; d_gene: NA; v_gene: TRBV10-3; abundance: NA
CDR3aa: CASSENIAGDHEQFF; CDR3nt: TGTGCCAGCAGTGAAAACATAGCGGGAGACCATGAGCAGTTCTTC; j_gene: TRBJ2-1; d_gene: TRBD2; v_gene: TRBV6-1; abundance: once
CDR3aa: CASGAGAQETQYF; CDR3nt: TGTGCTAGTGGGGCGGGTGCCCAAGAGACCCAGTACTTC; j_gene: TRBJ2-5; d_gene: NA; v_gene: TRBV12-5; abundance: NA
CDR3aa: CASSLVSGSIDEQFF; CDR3nt: TGCGCCAGCAGCTTGGTTAGCGGGAGTATTGATGAGCAGTTCTTC; j_gene: TRBJ2-1; d_gene: TRBD2; v_gene: TRBV5-1; abundance: NA
CDR3aa: CSAPVGETQYF; CDR3nt: TGCAGTGCCCCCGTGGGAGAGACCCAGTACTTC; j_gene: TRBJ2-5; d_gene: NA; v_gene: TRBV20-1; abundance: few
CDR3aa: CASSSGQGAYEQYF; CDR3nt: TGTGCCAGCAGCTCGGGACAGGGGGCCTACGAGCAGTACTTC; j_gene: TRBJ2-7; d_gene: TRBD1; v_gene: TRBV5-4; abundance: NA
CDR3aa: CASSLAGTSGIGTDTQYF; CDR3nt: TGCGCCAGCAGCTTGGCCGGGACTAGCGGGATTGGCACAGATACGCAGTATTTT; j_gene: TRBJ2-3; d_gene: TRBD2; v_gene: TRBV5-1; abundance: NA
CDR3aa: CARRLDGVVDTEAFF; CDR3nt: TGTGCCCGCCGATTGGATGGGGTCGTGGACACTGAAGCTTTCTTT; j_gene: TRBJ1-1; d_gene: NA; v_gene: TRBV6-5; abundance: once
CDR3aa: CASSEVGGDYGYTF; CDR3nt: TGTGCCAGCAGTGAAGTGGGTGGGGACTATGGCTACACCTTC; j_gene: TRBJ1-2; d_gene: NA; v_gene: TRBV6-1; abundance: NA
CDR3aa: CASRGSRNTGELFF; CDR3nt: TGTGCCAGCAGAGGTAGCCGAAACACCGGGGAGCTGTTTTTT; j_gene: TRBJ2-2; d_gene: NA; v_gene: TRBV2; abundance: NA
CDR3aa: CASSKGQGTDTQYF; CDR3nt: TGTGCCAGCAGCAAAGGACAGGGCACAGATACGCAGTATTTT; j_gene: TRBJ2-3; d_gene: TRBD1; v_gene: TRBV6-5; abundance: NA
CDR3aa: CASGSAGNTIYF; CDR3nt: TGTGCTAGCGGTTCGGCTGGAAACACCATATATTTT; j_gene: TRBJ1-3; d_gene: NA; v_gene: TRBV7-7; abundance: NA
CDR3aa: CASSLERNTEAFF; CDR3nt: TGTGCCAGCAGCCTCGAGAGGAACACTGAAGCTTTCTTT; j_gene: TRBJ1-1; d_gene: NA; v_gene: TRBV7-9; abundance: NA
CDR3aa: CASSEGLVNSLYGYTF; CDR3nt: TGTGCCAGCAGTGAGGGTCTGGTAAACAGCCTCTATGGCTACACCTTC; j_gene: TRBJ1-2; d_gene: NA; v_gene: TRBV2; abundance: NA
CDR3aa: CASSQAAFQRWETQYF; CDR3nt: TGTGCCAGCAGCCAAGCCGCGTTCCAACGCTGGGAGACCCAGTACTTC; j_gene: TRBJ2-5; d_gene: NA; v_gene: TRBV14; abundance: NA
CDR3aa: CAWSVVGPLRHEQYF; CDR3nt: TGTGCCTGGAGTGTAGTGGGTCCGCTGCGGCACGAGCAGTACTTC; j_gene: TRBJ2-7; d_gene: NA; v_gene: TRBV30; abundance: NA
CDR3aa: CASSILGGSSYEQYF; CDR3nt: TGTGCCAGTAGTATATTAGGCGGGAGCTCCTACGAGCAGTACTTC; j_gene: TRBJ2-7; d_gene: TRBD2; v_gene: TRBV19; abundance: NA
CDR3aa: CASSMAKSTDTQYF; CDR3nt: TGTGCCAGTAGTATGGCCAAGAGCACAGATACGCAGTATTTT; j_gene: TRBJ2-3; d_gene: NA; v_gene: TRBV19; abundance: NA
CDR3aa: CASSSGTGGNGYTF; CDR3nt: TGCGCCAGCAGCTCCGGGACAGGGGGCAATGGCTACACCTTC; j_gene: TRBJ1-2; d_gene: TRBD1; v_gene: TRBV5-1; abundance: NA
CDR3aa: CASSSGLAGSTDTQYF; CDR3nt: TGCGCCAGCAGCTCCGGACTAGCGGGTAGCACAGATACGCAGTATTTT; j_gene: TRBJ2-3; d_gene: TRBD2; v_gene: TRBV5-1; abundance: NA
CDR3aa: CASSFDREIPPQHF; CDR3nt: TGTGCCAGCAGCTTTGACAGGGAGATTCCGCCCCAGCATTTT; j_gene: TRBJ1-5; d_gene: TRBD1; v_gene: TRBV7-8; abundance: NA
CDR3aa: CASNRESSTGELFF; CDR3nt: TGTGCCAGCAATCGGGAAAGTTCCACCGGGGAGCTGTTTTTT; j_gene: TRBJ2-2; d_gene: NA; v_gene: TRBV2; abundance: NA
CDR3aa: CASSRDRGYGYTF; CDR3nt: TGTGCCAGCAGTCGGGACAGGGGCTATGGCTACACCTTC; j_gene: TRBJ1-2; d_gene: TRBD1; v_gene: TRBV6-6; abundance: NA
CDR3aa: CASSLRTGTKNIQYF; CDR3nt: TGTGCCAGCAGTTTGCGGACTGGCACCAAAAACATTCAGTACTTC; j_gene: TRBJ2-4; d_gene: NA; v_gene: TRBV7-2; abundance: NA
CDR3aa: CASRGVSYNEQFF; CDR3nt: TGTGCCAGCAGAGGGGTCTCCTACAATGAGCAGTTCTTC; j_gene: TRBJ2-1; d_gene: NA; v_gene: TRBV11-3; abundance: NA
CDR3aa: CASSGDQGTQYF; CDR3nt: TGTGCCAGCAGTGGAGATCAAGGGACCCAGTACTTC; j_gene: TRBJ2-5; d_gene: NA; v_gene: TRBV2; abundance: NA
CDR3aa: CASSFLGYSNQPQHF; CDR3nt: TGTGCCAGCAGTTTTCTAGGGTATAGCAATCAGCCCCAGCATTTT; j_gene: TRBJ1-5; d_gene: NA; v_gene: TRBV28; abundance: NA
CDR3aa: CASSSKGRSYGYTF; CDR3nt: TGTGCCAGCAGCTCCAAGGGACGAAGCTATGGCTACACCTTC; j_gene: TRBJ1-2; d_gene: NA; v_gene: TRBV5-6; abundance: once
CDR3aa: CASSRGTRADTQYF; CDR3nt: TGTGCCAGCAGCCGCGGGACTAGAGCAGATACGCAGTATTTT; j_gene: TRBJ2-3; d_gene: TRBD2; v_gene: TRBV7-2; abundance: NA
CDR3aa: CASSLAGDTFLYEQYF; CDR3nt: TGTGCCAGCAGCTTAGCGGGGGATACTTTCCTCTACGAGCAGTACTTC; j_gene: TRBJ2-7; d_gene: NA; v_gene: TRBV7-2; abundance: NA
CDR3aa: CASSYSGAIYF; CDR3nt: TGTGCCAGCAGTTACTCTGGGGCCATATATTTT; j_gene: TRBJ1-3; d_gene: NA; v_gene: TRBV6-5; abundance: NA
CDR3aa: CASSREPDRVNSYEQYF; CDR3nt: TGTGCCAGCAGCCGCGAGCCGGACAGGGTAAATTCCTACGAGCAGTACTTC; j_gene: TRBJ2-7; d_gene: NA; v_gene: TRBV12-1; abundance: NA
CDR3aa: CASSITRDSQPQHF; CDR3nt: TGTGCCAGTAGTATTACCAGGGATAGTCAGCCCCAGCATTTT; j_gene: TRBJ1-5; d_gene: NA; v_gene: TRBV19; abundance: NA
CDR3aa: CASRLARDRTDTQYF; CDR3nt: TGTGCCAGCCGTTTAGCGAGGGACCGCACAGATACGCAGTATTTT; j_gene: TRBJ2-3; d_gene: NA; v_gene: TRBV18; abundance: NA
CDR3aa: CSVDRLRAGDEQYF; CDR3nt: TGCAGCGTTGATCGCCTTAGGGCAGGGGATGAGCAGTACTTC; j_gene: TRBJ2-7; d_gene: NA; v_gene: TRBV29-1; abundance: NA
CDR3aa: CASSNLGQPQHF; CDR3nt: TGTGCCAGCAGCAACCTTGGGCAGCCCCAGCATTTT; j_gene: TRBJ1-5; d_gene: NA; v_gene: TRBV5-4; abundance: few
CDR3aa: CASSRDRTNTGELFF; CDR3nt: TGTGCCAGCAGCAGGGACCGAACGAACACCGGGGAGCTGTTTTTT; j_gene: TRBJ2-2; d_gene: NA; v_gene: TRBV5-4; abundance: NA